This T cell receptor (beta chain) appears in the sequencing data of a study of patients and donors after allogeneic stem cell transplantation (dated by TCRdb to the early 2020s). This clonotype was observed a handful of times. The clone's antigen remains unknown. Per-base qualities were not stored, and no clone one base away is much larger. Reading the germline V gene gives CDR1 SGHTS and CDR2 YDEGEE. A distance of 11 bases separates the germline ends of V and J, which lose 3 bases and 0 bases respectively. The CDR3 contains 15 residues, cysteine and phenylalanine counted. Solely the CDR3 DNA is kept, with 45 bases framed from the first base. Library generation was performed with RT-PCR. The run used a NextSeq 550. TCRdb's own reprocessing of the public reads used fastp at Q25 and MiXCR and kept productive beta chains. Each entry merges the rows of one CDR3 protein and shows their most common DNA and genes. In all, the sample holds 150,000 to 250,000 distinct CDR3 sequences, and 40% to 45% of those were seen once. The ten biggest clones cover less than 40% of the sample.

Sequences were obtained from blood, either unsorted or a sorted T cell fraction (not recorded which). The sequence joins TRBV5-8 to TRBJ2-3; 6 matching bases give a weak D call of TRBD2. The clonotype originates from a human donor who was either an allogeneic HSCT recipient or a stem cell or donor lymphocyte infusion donor (not recorded which). It is not recorded whose cells these are; they may come from a transplant donor. For the CDR3, the sequence is CASSSLADSTDTQYF. The DNA is as follows: TGTGCCAGCAGCTCATTAGCGGATAGCACAGATACGCAGTATTTT. The variable domain in full, with residues beyond the CDR3 obtained from the reference TRBV5-8 and TRBJ2-3 genes, is EAGVTQSPTHLIKTRGQQATLRCSPISGHTSVYWYQQALGLGLQFLLWYDEGEERNRGNFPPRFSGRQFPNYSSELNVNALELEDSALYLCASSSLADSTDTQYFGPGTRLTVL.